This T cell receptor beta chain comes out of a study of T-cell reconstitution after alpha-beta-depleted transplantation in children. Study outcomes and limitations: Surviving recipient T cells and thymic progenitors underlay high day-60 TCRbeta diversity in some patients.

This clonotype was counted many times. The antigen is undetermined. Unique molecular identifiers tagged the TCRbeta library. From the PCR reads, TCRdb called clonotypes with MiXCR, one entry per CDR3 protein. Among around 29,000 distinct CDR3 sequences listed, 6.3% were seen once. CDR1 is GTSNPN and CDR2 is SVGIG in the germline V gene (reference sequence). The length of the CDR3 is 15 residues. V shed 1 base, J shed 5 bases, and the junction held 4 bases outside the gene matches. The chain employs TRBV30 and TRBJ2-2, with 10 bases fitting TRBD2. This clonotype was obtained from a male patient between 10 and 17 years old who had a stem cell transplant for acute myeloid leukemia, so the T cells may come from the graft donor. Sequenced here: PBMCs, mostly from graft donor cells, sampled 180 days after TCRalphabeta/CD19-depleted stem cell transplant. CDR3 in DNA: TGTGCCTGGAGTGGGGTTAGCGGGAGGACCGGGGAGCTGTTTTTT. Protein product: CAWSGVSGRTGELFF.